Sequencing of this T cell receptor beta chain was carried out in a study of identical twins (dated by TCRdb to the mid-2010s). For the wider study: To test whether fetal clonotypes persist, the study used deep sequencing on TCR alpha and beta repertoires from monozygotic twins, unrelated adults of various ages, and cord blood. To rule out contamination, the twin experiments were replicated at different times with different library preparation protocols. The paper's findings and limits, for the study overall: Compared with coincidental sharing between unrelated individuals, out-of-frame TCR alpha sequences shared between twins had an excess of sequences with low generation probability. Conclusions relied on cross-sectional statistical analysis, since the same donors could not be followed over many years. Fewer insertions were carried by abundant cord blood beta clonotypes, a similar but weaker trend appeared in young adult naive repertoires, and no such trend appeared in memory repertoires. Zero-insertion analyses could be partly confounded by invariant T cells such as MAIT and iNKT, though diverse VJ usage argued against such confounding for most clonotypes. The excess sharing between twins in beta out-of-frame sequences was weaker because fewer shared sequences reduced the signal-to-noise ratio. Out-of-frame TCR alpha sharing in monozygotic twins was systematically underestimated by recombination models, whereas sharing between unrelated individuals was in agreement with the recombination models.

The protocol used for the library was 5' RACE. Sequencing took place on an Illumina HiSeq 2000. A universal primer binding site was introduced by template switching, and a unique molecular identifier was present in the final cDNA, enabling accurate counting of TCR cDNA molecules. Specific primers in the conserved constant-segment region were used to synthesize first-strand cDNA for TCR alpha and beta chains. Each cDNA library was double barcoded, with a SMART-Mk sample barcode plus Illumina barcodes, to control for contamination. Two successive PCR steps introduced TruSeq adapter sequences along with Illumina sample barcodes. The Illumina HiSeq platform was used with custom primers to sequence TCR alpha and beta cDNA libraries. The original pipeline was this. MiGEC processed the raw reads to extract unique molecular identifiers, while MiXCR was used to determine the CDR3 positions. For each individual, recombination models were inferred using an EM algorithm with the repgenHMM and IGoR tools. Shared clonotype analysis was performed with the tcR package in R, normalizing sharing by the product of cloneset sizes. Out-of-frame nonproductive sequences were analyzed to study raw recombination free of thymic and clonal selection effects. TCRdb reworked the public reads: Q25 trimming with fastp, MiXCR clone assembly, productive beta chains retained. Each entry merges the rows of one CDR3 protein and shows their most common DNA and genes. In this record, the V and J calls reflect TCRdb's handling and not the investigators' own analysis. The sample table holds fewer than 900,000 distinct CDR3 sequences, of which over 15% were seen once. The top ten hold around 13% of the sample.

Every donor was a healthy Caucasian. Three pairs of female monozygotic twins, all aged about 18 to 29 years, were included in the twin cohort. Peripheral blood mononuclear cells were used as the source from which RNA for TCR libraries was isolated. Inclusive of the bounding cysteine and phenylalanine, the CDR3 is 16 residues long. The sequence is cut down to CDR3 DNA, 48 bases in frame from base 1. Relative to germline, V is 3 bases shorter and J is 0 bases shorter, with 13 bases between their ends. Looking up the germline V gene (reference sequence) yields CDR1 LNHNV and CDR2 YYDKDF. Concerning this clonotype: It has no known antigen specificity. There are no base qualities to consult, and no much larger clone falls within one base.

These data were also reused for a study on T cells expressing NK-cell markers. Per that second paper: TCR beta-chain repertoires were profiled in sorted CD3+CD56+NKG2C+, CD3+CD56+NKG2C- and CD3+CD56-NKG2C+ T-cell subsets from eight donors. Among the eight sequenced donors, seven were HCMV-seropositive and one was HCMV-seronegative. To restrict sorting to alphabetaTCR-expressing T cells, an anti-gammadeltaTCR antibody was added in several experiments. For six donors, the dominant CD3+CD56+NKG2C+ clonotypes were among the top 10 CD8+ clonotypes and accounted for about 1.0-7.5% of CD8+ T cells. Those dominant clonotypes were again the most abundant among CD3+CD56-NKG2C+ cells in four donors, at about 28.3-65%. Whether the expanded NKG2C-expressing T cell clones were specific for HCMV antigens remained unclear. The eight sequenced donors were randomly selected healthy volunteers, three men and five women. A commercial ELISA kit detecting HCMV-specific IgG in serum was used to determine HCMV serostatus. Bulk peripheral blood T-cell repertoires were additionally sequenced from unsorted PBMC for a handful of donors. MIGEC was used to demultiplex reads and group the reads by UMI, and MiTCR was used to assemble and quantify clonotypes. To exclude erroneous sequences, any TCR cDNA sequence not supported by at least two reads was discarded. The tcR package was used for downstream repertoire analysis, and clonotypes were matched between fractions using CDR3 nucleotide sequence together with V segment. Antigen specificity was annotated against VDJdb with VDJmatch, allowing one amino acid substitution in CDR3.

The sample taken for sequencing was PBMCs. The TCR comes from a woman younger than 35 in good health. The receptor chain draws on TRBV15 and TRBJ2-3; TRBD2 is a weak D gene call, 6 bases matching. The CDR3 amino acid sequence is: CATSRTRLESTDTQYF. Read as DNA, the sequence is TGTGCCACCAGCAGGACAAGACTAGAAAGCACAGATACGCAGTATTTT.